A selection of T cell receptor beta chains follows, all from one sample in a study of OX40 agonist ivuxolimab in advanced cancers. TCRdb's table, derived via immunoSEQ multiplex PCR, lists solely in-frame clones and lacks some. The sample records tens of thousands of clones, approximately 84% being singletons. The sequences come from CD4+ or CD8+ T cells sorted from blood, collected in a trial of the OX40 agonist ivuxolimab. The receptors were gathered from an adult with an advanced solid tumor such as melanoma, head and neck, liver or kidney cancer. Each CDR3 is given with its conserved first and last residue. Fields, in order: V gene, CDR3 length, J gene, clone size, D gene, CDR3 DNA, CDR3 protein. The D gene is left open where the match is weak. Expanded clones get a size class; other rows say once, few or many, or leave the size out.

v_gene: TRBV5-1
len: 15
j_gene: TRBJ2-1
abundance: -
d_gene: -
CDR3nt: TGCGCCAGCAGCTTGGTAGGGGAACCCTACAATGAGCAGTTCTTC
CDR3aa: CASSLVGEPYNEQFF

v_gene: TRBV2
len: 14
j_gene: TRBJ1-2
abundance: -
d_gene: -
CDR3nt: TGTGCCAGTTCCAACGAGGGACTGAATTATGGCTACACCTTC
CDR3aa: CASSNEGLNYGYTF

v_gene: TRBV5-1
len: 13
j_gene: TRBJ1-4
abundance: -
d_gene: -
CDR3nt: TGCGCCAGCAGTGAGACAGTAAATGAAAAACTGTTTTTT
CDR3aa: CASSETVNEKLFF

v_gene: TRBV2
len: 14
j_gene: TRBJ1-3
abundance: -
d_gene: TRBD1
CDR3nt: TGTGCCGGAGGGGGACAGGGCTCTGGAAACACCATATATTTT
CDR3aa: CAGGGQGSGNTIYF

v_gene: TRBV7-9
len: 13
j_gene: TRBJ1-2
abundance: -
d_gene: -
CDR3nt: TGTGCCAGCAGTCTACAGGCGGGAGGTGGCTACACCTTC
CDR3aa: CASSLQAGGGYTF

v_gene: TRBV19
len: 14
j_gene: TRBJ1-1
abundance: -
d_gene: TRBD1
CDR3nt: TGTGCCAGTACCGAGACAGGGCCGTGGACTGAAGCTTTCTTT
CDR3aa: CASTETGPWTEAFF

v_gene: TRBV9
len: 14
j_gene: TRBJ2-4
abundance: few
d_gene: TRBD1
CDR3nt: TGTGCCAGCAGCGTACTTCCCGGGACAGGGTTGCAGTACTTC
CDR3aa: CASSVLPGTGLQYF

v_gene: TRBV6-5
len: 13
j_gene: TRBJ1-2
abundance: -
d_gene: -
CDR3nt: TGTGCCAGCAGTTGGGACCCCAACTATGGCTACACCTTC
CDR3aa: CASSWDPNYGYTF

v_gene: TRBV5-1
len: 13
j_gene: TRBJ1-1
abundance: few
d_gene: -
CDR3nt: TGCGCCAGCATGCGGGAATTGGCCACTGAAGCTTTCTTT
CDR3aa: CASMRELATEAFF

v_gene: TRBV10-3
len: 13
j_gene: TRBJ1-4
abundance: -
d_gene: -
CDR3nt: TGTGCCATCAGTCCGTACGACAATGAAAAACTGTTTTTT
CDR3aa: CAISPYDNEKLFF

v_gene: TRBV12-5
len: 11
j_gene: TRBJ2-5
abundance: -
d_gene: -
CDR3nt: TGTGCTAGTGGTTTGGAAGAGACCCAGTACTTC
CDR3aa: CASGLEETQYF

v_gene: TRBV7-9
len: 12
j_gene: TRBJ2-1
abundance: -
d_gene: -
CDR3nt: TGTGCCAGCAGCCGAACCCAGTTTGATCGGTTCTTC
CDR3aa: CASSRTQFDRFF

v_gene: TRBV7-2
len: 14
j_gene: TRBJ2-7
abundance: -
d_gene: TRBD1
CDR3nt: TGTGCCAGCAGCCCCCGGGACAGTTTCTACGAGCAGTACTTC
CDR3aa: CASSPRDSFYEQYF

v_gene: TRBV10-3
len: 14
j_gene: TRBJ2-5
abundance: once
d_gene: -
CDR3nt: TGTGCCATCAGTGAAGGGACTCCTCAAGAGACCCAGTACTTC
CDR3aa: CAISEGTPQETQYF

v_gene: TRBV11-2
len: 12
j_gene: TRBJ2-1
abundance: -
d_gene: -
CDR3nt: TGTGCCACTACCAGAGGGATTAATGAGCAGTTCTTC
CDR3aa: CATTRGINEQFF

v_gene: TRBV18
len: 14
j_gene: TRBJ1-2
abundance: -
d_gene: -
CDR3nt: TGTGCCAGCTCACCAACTACAGGGATCCATGGCTACACCTTC
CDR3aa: CASSPTTGIHGYTF

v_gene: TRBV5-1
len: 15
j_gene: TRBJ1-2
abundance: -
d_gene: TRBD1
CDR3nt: TGCGCCAGCACCATCGGGACAGAGTCCAACTATGGCTACACCTTC
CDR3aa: CASTIGTESNYGYTF

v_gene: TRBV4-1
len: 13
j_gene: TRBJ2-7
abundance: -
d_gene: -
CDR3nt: TGCGCCAGCAGCCGTTTGGGAACGGATGAGCAGTACTTC
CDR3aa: CASSRLGTDEQYF

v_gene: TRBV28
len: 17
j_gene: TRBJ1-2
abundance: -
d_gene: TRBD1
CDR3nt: TGTGCCAGCAGAACGACAGGGGGCGCCTCTAGGTACTATGGCTACACCTTC
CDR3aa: CASRTTGGASRYYGYTF

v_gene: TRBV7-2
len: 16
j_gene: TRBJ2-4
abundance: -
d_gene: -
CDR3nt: TGTGCCAGCAGCATGACTAGGGGAGAGGTCAAAAACATTCAGTACTTC
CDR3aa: CASSMTRGEVKNIQYF

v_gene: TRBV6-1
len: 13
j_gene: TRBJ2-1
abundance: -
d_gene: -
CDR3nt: TGTGCCAGCAGTGAAAGGAACGCCAATGAGCAGTTCTTC
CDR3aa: CASSERNANEQFF

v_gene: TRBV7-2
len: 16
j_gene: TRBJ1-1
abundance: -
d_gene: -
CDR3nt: TGTGCCAGCAGCTTAAATCCGACGGGGAAGGGGACTGAAGCTTTCTTT
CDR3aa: CASSLNPTGKGTEAFF

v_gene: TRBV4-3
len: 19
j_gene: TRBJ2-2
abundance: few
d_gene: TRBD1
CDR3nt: TGCGCCAGCAGCCAAGATAACTCGGTCGACAGGGGGGGGGACCGGGAGCTGTTTTTT
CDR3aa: CASSQDNSVDRGGDRELFF

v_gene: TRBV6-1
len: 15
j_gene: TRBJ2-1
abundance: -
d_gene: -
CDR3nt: TGTGCCAGCAGTGATTTCTCAGATTGGGGGGATGAGCAGTTCTTC
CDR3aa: CASSDFSDWGDEQFF

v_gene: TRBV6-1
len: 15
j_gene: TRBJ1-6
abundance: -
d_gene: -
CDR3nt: TGTGCCAGCAGTGAAGCGGGCGGTGGTAATTCACCCCTCCACTTT
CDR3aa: CASSEAGGGNSPLHF

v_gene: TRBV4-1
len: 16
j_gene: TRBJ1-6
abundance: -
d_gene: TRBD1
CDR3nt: TGCGCCAGCAGCCAAGGACCGGGACAGGCTGGCTCACCCCTCCACTTT
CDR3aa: CASSQGPGQAGSPLHF

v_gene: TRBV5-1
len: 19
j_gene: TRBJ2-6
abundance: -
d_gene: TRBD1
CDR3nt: TGCGCCAGCAGCTTCCGAGGACAGGTGATAACCTCTGTGGCCAACGTCCTGACTTTC
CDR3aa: CASSFRGQVITSVANVLTF

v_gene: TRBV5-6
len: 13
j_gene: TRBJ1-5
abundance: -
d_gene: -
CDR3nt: TGTGCCAGCAGCTTGGGCACCAATCAGCCCCAGCATTTT
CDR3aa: CASSLGTNQPQHF

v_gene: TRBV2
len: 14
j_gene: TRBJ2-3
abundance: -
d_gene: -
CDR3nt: TGTGCCAGCAGTGATCAACCAAGGCCAGATACGCAGTATTTT
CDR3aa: CASSDQPRPDTQYF

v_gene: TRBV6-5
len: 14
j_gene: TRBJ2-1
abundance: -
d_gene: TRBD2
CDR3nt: TGTGCCAGCAAATCAGTAGCGGGGGTCTATGAGCAGTTCTTC
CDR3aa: CASKSVAGVYEQFF

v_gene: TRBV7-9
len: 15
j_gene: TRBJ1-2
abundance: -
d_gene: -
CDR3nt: TGTGCCAGCAGCTTAGCAGTTGCCAGGGTGGGTGGCTACACCTTC
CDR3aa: CASSLAVARVGGYTF